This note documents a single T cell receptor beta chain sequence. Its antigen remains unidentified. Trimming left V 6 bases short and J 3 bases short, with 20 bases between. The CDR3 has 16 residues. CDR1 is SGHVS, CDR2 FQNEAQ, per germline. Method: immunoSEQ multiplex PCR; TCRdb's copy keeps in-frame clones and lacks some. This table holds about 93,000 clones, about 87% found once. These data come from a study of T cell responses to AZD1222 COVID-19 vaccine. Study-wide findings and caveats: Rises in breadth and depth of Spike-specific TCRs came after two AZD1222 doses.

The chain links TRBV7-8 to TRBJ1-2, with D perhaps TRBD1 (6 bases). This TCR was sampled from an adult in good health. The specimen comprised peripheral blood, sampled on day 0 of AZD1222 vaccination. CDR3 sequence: CASSSRATGRDYGYTF. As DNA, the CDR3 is TGTGCCAGCAGTTCTAGAGCCACAGGGCGGGACTATGGCTACACCTTC.